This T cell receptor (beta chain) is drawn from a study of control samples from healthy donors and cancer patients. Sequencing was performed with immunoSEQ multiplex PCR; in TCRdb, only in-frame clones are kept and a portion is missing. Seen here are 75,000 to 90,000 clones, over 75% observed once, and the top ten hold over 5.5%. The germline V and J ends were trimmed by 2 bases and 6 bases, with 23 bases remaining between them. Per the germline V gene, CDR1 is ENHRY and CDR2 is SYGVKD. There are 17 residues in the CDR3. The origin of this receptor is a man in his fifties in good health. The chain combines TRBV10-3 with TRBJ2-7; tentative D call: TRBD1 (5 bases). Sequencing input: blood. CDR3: CAISEVGLGRVGIEQYF. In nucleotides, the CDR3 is TGTGCCATCAGTGAGGTGGGCTTGGGCAGGGTGGGGATCGAGCAGTACTTC.